Sequencing of this T cell receptor (beta chain) was carried out in a study of cytomegalovirus exposure and HLA in healthy donors. Study conclusions and caveats: Through in vitro validation, a few CMV-associated chains were shown to be specific for CMV antigens. Researchers reported in a later analysis that a missense DCLRE1C variant was tied to TCR beta V- and J-gene trimming. Among immune exposure information, only CMV serostatus was available. A cluster of highly shared sequence variants was likely a sequencing artifact.

Points on this clone: The antigen is unknown.

A multiplex PCR was run with 60 Vbeta primers and 13 Jbeta primers. Profiling relied on immunoSEQ multiplex PCR, and the TCRdb table lists in-frame clones only, not all of them. This sample carries 210,000 or so clones, approximately 85% of them seen once, and the ten largest clones take roughly 0.24%. V gave up 1 base and J gave up 9 bases, with 7 bases separating them. Germline CDR1 and CDR2: MGHDK and SYGVNS. This CDR3 spans 12 amino acids. The chain recombines TRBV25-1 with TRBJ1-5, with D hard to call. Sequences were obtained from PBMCs. This sequence was found in a girl aged 2 to 9 in good health and CMV-seronegative. The CDR3 loop reads CASSEWGGPQHF. For the CDR3, the DNA is TGTGCCAGCAGTGAATGGGGAGGGCCCCAGCATTTT.